The 20 T cell receptor beta chains listed next were all sequenced from one sample in a study of T-cell memory formation after mild COVID-19. Using its own MiXCR run on the 5' RACE reads, TCRdb lists one record per CDR3 protein. The data contain roughly 310,000 distinct CDR3 sequences, more than 15% of them singletons. Sequencing input: PBMCs or a T cell subset sorted from them (not recorded which). All receptors come from a young man who had mild COVID-19 (a few samples of this study predate the infection). Cell type and time point are not known.

This CDR3 reads CASSLAGTARETQYF. The CDR3 DNA is TGTGCCAGCAGCTTAGCGGGCACAGCGAGAGAGACCCAGTACTTC. The rearrangement joins TRBV7-6 to TRBJ2-5; D uncertain. There are 15 residues in the CDR3. Germline assignment: CDR1 SGHVS and CDR2 FNYEAQ. V lost 0 bases to trimming and J lost 4 bases, with 12 bases between them.

This clonotype was counted between two and nine times. V and J are TRBV10-3 and TRBJ1-2; no definite D call. This CDR3 is 15 amino acids long. V was trimmed by 5 bases and J by 1 base, leaving 14 bases between them. CDR1 and CDR2 (germline): ENHRY, SYGVKD. In DNA, the CDR3 is TGTGCCATCAGTAGTGGTGGCCAGTATAACTATGGCTACACCTTC. Protein product: CAISSGGQYNYGYTF.

Concerning this clonotype itself: Germline and junction disagree at one end, which may indicate a read error. The chain has TRBV11-3 and TRBJ2-5; 12 nucleotides align to TRBD2. Germline V lookup: CDR1 SGHNT, CDR2 YENEEA. This CDR3 contains 18 residues. The CDR3 region is CASSLEYLRLAGEETQYF. CDR3 in DNA: TGTGCCAGCAGTTTAGAATACCTAAGACTAGCGGGGGAAGAGACCCAGTACTTC.

This clonotype was detected a few times. V is TRBV21-1 and J is TRBJ2-1; the D segment call TRBD1 is taken from the table without a DNA check. TRBV21-1 constitutes a pseudogene. This CDR3 has 13 amino acids. The CDR3: CASRTGFYNEQFF. The CDR3 DNA follows: TGTGCCAGCAGGACAGGGTTTTACAATGAGCAGTTCTTC.

This sequence joins TRBV5-1 and TRBJ1-4; D gene uncertain. The CDR3 spans 14 residues. V was trimmed by 8 bases and J by 0 bases, leaving 11 bases between them. Germline V gene lookup returns CDR1 SGHRS and CDR2 YFSETQ. The CDR3 region is CASRSGPTNEKLFF. CDR3 nucleotide sequence: TGCGCCAGTCGATCCGGGCCAACTAATGAAAAACTGTTTTTT.

The CDR3 loop is CAIVLSRDSCSYEQYV. The CDR3 DNA follows: TGTGCCATCGTACTCAGCCGGGACAGCTGCTCCTACGAGCAGTACGTC. The rearrangement links TRBV10-3 to TRBJ2-7, with TRBD1 matching over 7 bases. The CDR3 is made up of 16 amino acids. The ends lost 8 bases at V and 0 bases at J; junction bases unmatched: 13. Germline V CDR1 and CDR2: ENHRY, SYGVKD.

The chain joins TRBV20-1 to TRBJ2-3; D ambiguous. V was clipped by 5 bases and J by 7 bases, with 13 bases between them. Germline lookup yields CDR1 DFQATT and CDR2 SNEGSKA (reference sequence). This CDR3 is built from 12 residues. The DNA for the CDR3 is TGCAGTGCTCCCCTGAGCAGACATACGCAGTATTTT. As protein: CSAPLSRHTQYF.

This clonotype was found many times. The genes are TRBV7-8 and TRBJ1-6, with a weak D call TRBD1 (5 bases). With 8 bases removed from V and 7 bases from J, the gap between germline ends came to 15 bases. Germline V gene sequence: CDR1 SGHVS, CDR2 FQNEAQ. This CDR3 is 14 amino acids long. CDR3 protein: CASGSGIWNSPLHF. CDR3 coding DNA: TGTGCCAGCGGGTCAGGGATCTGGAATTCACCCCTCCACTTT.

This clonotype has a handful of counts. The chain carries TRBV6-4 and TRBJ2-2; TRBD2 is a possible D gene (5 bases). Germline assignment: CDR1 MRHNA and CDR2 SNTAGT. The CDR3 spans 12 residues. Trimming shortened V by 7 bases and J by 9 bases, and 12 bases separated the two germline ends. The CDR3 reads CASTYGDWELFF. In DNA, the CDR3 is TGTGCCAGCACATACGGGGATTGGGAGCTGTTTTTT.

This rearrangement joins TRBV4-1 to TRBJ2-3, with D unresolved. CDR1 MGHRA and CDR2 YSYEKL come from the germline V gene. The ends were cut back, 0 bases at V and 2 bases at J, with 12 bases in the middle. CDR3 size: 16 residues. The CDR3 bases are TGCGCCAGCAGCCAAGATCGGGCTGCTGCCACAGATACGCAGTATTTT. Translation: CASSQDRAAATDTQYF.

This clonotype appeared a few times. The chain recombines TRBV5-1 with TRBJ1-2, with 7 bases aligning to TRBD1. This CDR3 contains 15 residues. The J segment lost 4 bases and the V segment lost 4 bases, leaving 10 bases of the junction unmatched. Germline V gives CDR1 SGHRS, CDR2 YFSETQ. In DNA form, the CDR3 reads TGCGCCAGCAGCACGGACAGGTTAACTCGCTATGGCTACACCTTC. Its translation is CASSTDRLTRYGYTF. Full variable domain (remainder filled in from reference TRBV5-1 and TRBJ1-2): KAGVTQTPRYLIKTRGQQVTLSCSPISGHRSVSWYQQTPGQGLQFLFEYFSETQRNKGNFPGRFSGRQFSNSRSEMNVSTLELGDSALYLCASSTDRLTRYGYTFGSGTRLTVV.

This CDR3 is CASSLGIGGSGNTIYF. For the CDR3, the DNA is TGTGCCAGCAGCTTGGGGATTGGCGGTTCTGGAAACACCATATATTTT. The V and J genes are TRBV5-6 and TRBJ1-3; D ambiguous. Germline V gene data show CDR1 as SGHDT and CDR2 as YYEEEE. V lost 0 bases and J lost 1, with 11 bases in between. The CDR3 loop spans 16 amino acids.

This clonotype came up a few times. V usage is TRBV4-3 and J usage is TRBJ1-1; D is perhaps TRBD1 (5 bases). V lost 0 bases and J lost 6, with 11 bases in between. In germline, CDR1 is LGHNA, CDR2 YSLEER. The CDR3 has 14 amino acids. The CDR3 DNA follows: TGCGCCAGCAGCCAAGATAGGGGACCCCCTGAAGCTTTCTTT. Its protein is CASSQDRGPPEAFF.

This chain uses TRBV5-1 with TRBJ1-2; D is unresolved. Per germline, CDR1 SGHRS and CDR2 YFSETQ. The V end lost 2 bases, the J end lost 4 bases, and 6 bases lay between the germline ends. The CDR3 contains 12 residues. The CDR3 DNA sequence: TGCGCCAGCAGCTTCGAGGGCTATGGCTACACCTTC. It translates to CASSFEGYGYTF.

This clonotype was observed a handful of times. The chain has TRBV4-3 and TRBJ1-4, with D unresolved. CDR3 length: 15 residues. Trimming shortened V by 7 bases and J by 7 bases, and 19 bases separated the two germline ends. In germline, CDR1 is LGHNA, CDR2 YSLEER. The CDR3 DNA reads TGCGCCAGCAACAAGAGATACCTATCGGGTGAAAAACTGTTTTTT. Translation gives CASNKRYLSGEKLFF.

This clonotype has only a few counts. This rearrangement joins TRBV6-4 to TRBJ2-2, with D tentatively TRBD1 or TRBD2 (6 bases each). Trimming took 5 bases from V and 5 from J, leaving 18 bases between them. This CDR3 has 16 amino acids. Germline V lookup: CDR1 MRHNA, CDR2 SNTAGT. For the CDR3, the DNA is TGTGCCAGCAGTCAAACCTGGGGGGCTCTTACCGGGGAGCTGTTTTTT. This encodes CASSQTWGALTGELFF.

The chain employs TRBV4-2 and TRBJ1-4; 8 nucleotides line up with TRBD1. Looked up from germline, CDR1 is LGHNA and CDR2 is YNFKEQ. The CDR3 is 16 residues long. Trimming at V came to 0 bases and at J to 1 base, leaving 1 base not matched to a gene. CDR3 nucleotide sequence: TGTGCCAGCAGCCAAGATGACAGGGGAACTAATGAAAAACTGTTTTTT. It translates to CASSQDDRGTNEKLFF.

This clonotype was observed a few times. This rearrangement joins TRBV4-3 to TRBJ2-2; the D gene is possibly TRBD2 (5 bases). The V end lost 0 bases, the J end lost 4 bases, and 12 bases lay between the germline ends. Looked up from germline, CDR1 is LGHNA and CDR2 is YSLEER. CDR3 length: 16 amino acids. CDR3 in DNA: TGCGCCAGCAGCCAAGAAAACACCGGGGTCACCGGGGAGCTGTTTTTT. Its protein product is CASSQENTGVTGELFF.

The table lists this clonotype with a few counts. The rearrangement links TRBV5-1 to TRBJ2-1; tentative D call: TRBD1 (5 bases). V was trimmed by 2 bases and J by 5 bases, leaving 8 bases between them. Germline CDR1 and CDR2: SGHRS and YFSETQ. This CDR3 has 13 amino acids. The CDR3 spells CASSFDRDNEQFF. The CDR3 DNA follows: TGCGCCAGCAGCTTTGACAGAGACAATGAGCAGTTCTTC.

This chain uses TRBV4-1 with TRBJ1-1; 8 positions agree with TRBD1. CDR1 is MGHRA and CDR2 is YSYEKL in the germline V gene. V shed 5 bases, J shed 2 bases, and the junction held 7 bases outside the gene matches. CDR3 length equals 15 residues. The DNA for the CDR3 is TGCGCCAGCAGCGGACGGACAGGGATTAACACTGAAGCTTTCTTT. Protein: CASSGRTGINTEAFF.